One sample yielded the 20 T cell receptor beta chains listed below, sequenced in a study of T cell responses to AZD1222 COVID-19 vaccine. Sequencing used immunoSEQ multiplex PCR; TCRdb keeps in-frame clones, though not all of them. The data contain some 150,000 clones, 90% of them singletons. This sample comprised peripheral blood, obtained 28 days after the second AZD1222 dose. The receptors were sampled from an adult who received the AZD1222 COVID-19 vaccine.

V gene TRBV7-8 combines with J gene TRBJ2-7; D might be TRBD2 (6 bases). This CDR3 contains 14 residues. V gave up 5 bases and J gave up 4 bases, with 15 bases separating them. Per germline, CDR1 SGHVS and CDR2 FQNEAQ. The CDR3 loop reads CASSPWDGGYEQYF. The DNA for the CDR3 is TGTGCCAGCAGCCCCTGGGACGGGGGTTACGAGCAGTACTTC.

The chain couples TRBV7-9 to TRBJ1-2; D possibly corresponds to TRBD1 (6 bases). The CDR3 spans 15 residues. The V end lost 5 bases, the J end lost 3 bases, and 16 bases lay between the germline ends. Germline V lookup: CDR1 SEHNR, CDR2 FQNEAQ (reference sequence). CDR3 in amino acids: CASSPRGQIDYGYTF. As DNA, the CDR3 is TGTGCCAGCAGCCCCAGAGGACAGATAGACTATGGCTACACCTTC.

The rearrangement uses TRBV7-9 and TRBJ2-4, with TRBD1 matching 12 bases. The CDR3 consists of 17 residues. In germline, CDR1 is SEHNR, CDR2 FQNEAQ (reference sequence). Losses at the gene ends were 5 bases for V and 0 bases for J; bases not matched to a gene: 5. CDR3 residues: CASSVGQGALAKNIQYF. In nucleotides, the CDR3 is TGTGCCAGCAGCGTGGGACAGGGGGCTTTAGCCAAAAACATTCAGTACTTC. The full variable domain, its missing parts supplied by reference TRBV7-9 and TRBJ2-4, is DTGVSQNPRHKITKRGQNVTFRCDPISEHNRLYWYRQTLGQGPEFLTYFQNEAQLEKSRLLSDRFSAERPKGSFSTLEIQRTEQGDSAMYLCASSVGQGALAKNIQYFGAGTRLSVL.

The V gene is TRBV12-3 or TRBV12-4, the J gene TRBJ1-5; D uncertain. Trimming cost V 5 bases and J 9 bases, with 11 bases left between them. The CDR3 extends over 12 amino acids. CDR3 protein: CASSPALGPQHF. CDR3 sequence (DNA): TGTGCCAGCAGTCCGGCGTTAGGGCCCCAGCATTTT.

The chain has TRBV2 and TRBJ1-2, with a tentative D call TRBD1 (5 bases). The CDR3 covers 11 residues. Per the germline V gene, CDR1 is SNHLY and CDR2 is FYNNEI. Trimming removed 10 bases at V and 8 bases at J, with 14 bases between. The CDR3 nucleotides are TGTGCCACAAAGGGGAAGGGCGGCTACACCTTC. Its translation is CATKGKGGYTF.

This chain connects TRBV28 to TRBJ1-5; tentative D call: TRBD1 (5 bases). The CDR3 runs 14 residues. Germline CDR1 is MDHEN and CDR2 is SYDVKM. The ends were cut back, 2 bases at V and 5 bases at J, with 10 bases in the middle. DNA of the CDR3: TGTGCCAGCAGTTTAGCAGACAGTCATCAGCCCCAGCATTTT. This translates into CASSLADSHQPQHF. Drawing the rest from reference TRBV28 and TRBJ1-5, the complete variable domain is DVKVTQSSRYLVKRTGEKVFLECVQDMDHENMFWYRQDPGLGLRLIYFSYDVKMKEKGDIPEGYSVSREKKERFSLILESASTNQTSMYLCASSLADSHQPQHFGDGTRLSIL.

The chain carries TRBV23-1 and TRBJ2-1, with a weak D call TRBD1 (5 bases). TRBV23-1 is designated an ORF whose function remains uncertain. The CDR3 has 18 residues. V shed 5 bases and J shed 0 bases, with 20 bases lying between them. The CDR3 sequence is CASSRRQGSLSSYNEQFF. DNA for the CDR3: TGCGCCAGCAGTAGGCGGCAGGGTTCCCTAAGCTCCTACAATGAGCAGTTCTTC.

The rearrangement joins TRBV12-3 or TRBV12-4 to TRBJ1-4; possibly TRBD1 for D (6 bases). Trimming stripped 2 bases from V and 10 bases from J, with 11 bases between. The CDR3 has 13 residues. This chain's CDR3 is CASSLPGEGKLFF. The CDR3, as DNA: TGTGCCAGCAGTTTACCAGGGGAGGGAAAACTGTTTTTT.

This rearrangement joins TRBV7-9 to TRBJ1-4; 8 bases align to TRBD1. Germline trimming cut 6 bases from V and 8 bases from J; bases unmatched to any gene: 17. From germline, CDR1 is SEHNR and CDR2 FQNEAQ (reference sequence). There are 17 residues in the CDR3. The CDR3 sequence is CASSPGDQGAPKEKLFF. The DNA for the CDR3 is TGTGCCAGCAGTCCTGGGGACCAGGGGGCGCCGAAGGAAAAACTGTTTTTT. Supplemented by reference TRBV7-9 and TRBJ1-4, the full variable domain reads DTGVSQNPRHKITKRGQNVTFRCDPISEHNRLYWYRQTLGQGPEFLTYFQNEAQLEKSRLLSDRFSAERPKGSFSTLEIQRTEQGDSAMYLCASSPGDQGAPKEKLFFGSGTQLSVL.

V gene TRBV14 combines with J gene TRBJ2-1, with 10 bases identical to TRBD2. V gave up 3 bases and J gave up 6 bases; unmatched junction bases: 5. In germline, CDR1 is SGHDN, CDR2 FVKESK. The CDR3 contains 15 residues. CDR3 DNA sequence: TGTGCCAGCAGCCAGCTAGCGGGAGCCTCCAATGAGCAGTTCTTC. Protein product: CASSQLAGASNEQFF. The full variable domain, completed using reference TRBV14 and TRBJ2-1, is EAGVTQFPSHSVIEKGQTVTLRCDPISGHDNLYWYRRVMGKEIKFLLHFVKESKQDESGMPNNRFLAERTGGTYSTLKVQPAELEDSGVYFCASSQLAGASNEQFFGPGTRLTVL.

The chain employs TRBV19 and TRBJ1-5; D perhaps matches TRBD1 (6 bases). The germline CDR1 and CDR2 sequences are LNHDA and SQIVND (reference sequence). The CDR3 covers 14 residues. With 4 bases removed from V and 0 bases from J, the gap between germline ends came to 7 bases. CDR3 bases: TGTGCCAGTAGTAGGACAGCTAGCAATCAGCCCCAGCATTTT. Translated, it gives CASSRTASNQPQHF. Based on the CDR3 plus reference TRBV19 and TRBJ1-5, the full variable domain is DGGITQSPKYLFRKEGQNVTLSCEQNLNHDAMYWYRQDPGQGLRLIYYSQIVNDFQKGDIAEGYSVSREKKESFPLTVTSAQKNPTAFYLCASSRTASNQPQHFGDGTRLSIL.

The chain employs TRBV5-8 and TRBJ1-2; D gene unclear. The CDR3 is 12 amino acids. Trimming took 0 bases from V and 4 from J, leaving 4 bases between them. Germline-derived CDR1 and CDR2 are SGHTS and YDEGEE. The DNA of the CDR3 is TGTGCCAGCAGCTTGGCCATCTATGGCTACACCTTC. This encodes CASSLAIYGYTF.

The V call is TRBV5-5, the J call TRBJ1-2, with 7 bases identical to TRBD1. Germline V gene sequence: CDR1 SGHKS, CDR2 YYEKEE (reference sequence). This CDR3 comprises 15 residues. With V trimmed by 0 bases and J by 4 bases, 6 bases remained unmatched. The CDR3 DNA sequence: TGTGCCAGCAGCTTGGGTGGGACAGACCTCTATGGCTACACCTTC. Translated, it gives CASSLGGTDLYGYTF.

The CDR3 here is CASSPSPGTGIEKLFF. CDR3 DNA sequence: TGTGCCAGCAGCCCCTCACCTGGGACAGGGATCGAAAAACTGTTTTTT. The chain recombines TRBV7-9 with TRBJ1-4, with TRBD1 matching 9 bases. Germline V gene lookup returns CDR1 SEHNR and CDR2 FQNEAQ (reference sequence). The CDR3 runs 16 residues. Unmatched junction bases numbered 12, after V lost 5 bases and J lost 8 bases.

This clone was recorded once. CDR3 DNA sequence: TGTGCCAGCAGCTCCCCCAGGGGGAGGGCGACAGATACGCAGTATTTT. It is translated as CASSSPRGRATDTQYF. The chain is built from TRBV7-2 and TRBJ2-3; perhaps D is TRBD1 or TRBD2 (7 bases each). CDR1 is SGHTA and CDR2 is FQGNSA in the germline V gene. This CDR3 has 16 residues. Trimming pared 4 bases from V and 3 bases from J, leaving 17 bases between.

This chain links TRBV5-6 with TRBJ2-5, with D perhaps matching TRBD2 (5 bases). V lost 6 bases to trimming and J lost 4 bases, with 13 bases between them. Germline-derived CDR1 and CDR2 are SGHDT and YYEEEE. This CDR3 has 13 amino acids. The CDR3 DNA reads as TGTGCCAGCACCGAGGGAGACTCAGAGACCCAGTACTTC. This encodes CASTEGDSETQYF. Filled out from reference TRBV5-6 and TRBJ2-5, the complete variable domain reads DAGVTQSPTHLIKTRGQQVTLRCSPKSGHDTVSWYQQALGQGPQFIFQYYEEEERQRGNFPDRFSGHQFPNYSSELNVNALLLGDSALYLCASTEGDSETQYFGPGTRLLVL.

This chain connects TRBV10-3 to TRBJ1-1; D might be TRBD1 (5 bases). This CDR3 is built from 15 residues. Trimming removed 4 bases at V and 4 bases at J, with 16 bases between. Per the germline V gene, CDR1 is ENHRY and CDR2 is SYGVKD. CDR3 DNA: TGTGCCATCAGTGGTATGGGGGGGTCGGGCACTGAAGCTTTCTTT. Amino acid sequence: CAISGMGGSGTEAFF.

The V and J genes are TRBV5-5 and TRBJ2-3; D is ambiguous. Trimming left V 0 bases short and J 4 bases short, with 9 bases between. The CDR3 contains 14 residues. Germline-derived CDR1 and CDR2 are SGHKS and YYEKEE (reference sequence). The CDR3 region is CASSLGSGADTQYF. The CDR3 bases are TGTGCCAGCAGCTTGGGCTCGGGTGCAGATACGCAGTATTTT.

This chain connects TRBV27 to TRBJ1-6; a weak D match, TRBD1 (6 bases). Trimming pared 6 bases from V and 3 bases from J, leaving 15 bases between. Germline lookup yields CDR1 MNHEY and CDR2 SMNVEV (reference sequence). The CDR3 is 16 residues long. Here the CDR3 DNA reads TGTGCCAGCAGCAGCAGACAGGCACACTATAATTCACCCCTCCACTTT. Its translation is CASSSRQAHYNSPLHF.

CDR3 in amino acids: CASSERGGETQYF. CDR3 bases: TGTGCCAGCAGTGAGAGGGGGGGAGAGACCCAGTACTTC. The rearrangement uses TRBV2 and TRBJ2-5, with D possibly being TRBD2 (7 bases). V lost 3 bases and J lost 4, with 9 bases in between. This CDR3 region has 13 residues. Germline V gene sequence: CDR1 SNHLY, CDR2 FYNNEI.